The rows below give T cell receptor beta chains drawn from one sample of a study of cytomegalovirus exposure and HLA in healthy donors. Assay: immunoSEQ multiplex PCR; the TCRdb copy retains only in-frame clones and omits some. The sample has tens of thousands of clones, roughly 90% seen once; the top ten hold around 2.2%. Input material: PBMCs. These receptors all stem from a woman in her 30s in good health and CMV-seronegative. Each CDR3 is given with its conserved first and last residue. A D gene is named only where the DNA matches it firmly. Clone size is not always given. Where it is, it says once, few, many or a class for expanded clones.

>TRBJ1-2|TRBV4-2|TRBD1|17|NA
CASSRRDRAPLGYGYTF
TGTGCCAGCAGCCGCCGGGACAGGGCCCCGTTGGGCTATGGCTACACCTTC
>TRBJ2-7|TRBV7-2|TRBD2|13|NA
CASCSAGAYEQYF
TGTGCCAGCTGTTCAGCGGGAGCCTACGAGCAGTACTTC
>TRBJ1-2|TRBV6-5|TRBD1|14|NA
CASSYSGTVAGYTF
TGTGCCAGCAGTTACTCCGGGACAGTCGCTGGCTACACCTTC
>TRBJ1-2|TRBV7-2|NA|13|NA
CASSLDANYGYTF
TGTGCCAGCAGCTTAGACGCGAACTATGGCTACACCTTC
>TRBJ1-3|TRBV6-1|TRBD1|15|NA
CASSPDRGSGNTIYF
TGTGCCAGCAGCCCTGACAGGGGCTCTGGAAACACCATATATTTT
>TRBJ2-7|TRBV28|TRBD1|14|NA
CASSFLGRDSPDLF
TGTGCCAGCAGTTTCCTTGGAAGGGACAGTCCGGACTTATTC
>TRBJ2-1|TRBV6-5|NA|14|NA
CASKGVAEFNEQFF
TGTGCCAGCAAAGGGGTAGCGGAATTCAATGAGCAGTTCTTC
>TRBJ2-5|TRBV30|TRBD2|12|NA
CAWTSGEKTQYF
TGTGCCTGGACTAGCGGGGAGAAGACCCAGTACTTC
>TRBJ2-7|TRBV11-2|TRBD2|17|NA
CASSRVWLAGVGYEQYF
TGTGCCAGCAGCCGGGTGTGGCTAGCGGGAGTAGGGTACGAGCAGTACTTC
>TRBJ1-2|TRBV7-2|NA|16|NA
CASSPGPGLSNYGYTF
TGTGCCAGCAGCCCAGGGCCGGGCCTTAGTAACTATGGCTACACCTTC
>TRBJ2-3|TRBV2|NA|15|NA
CASSGEGVSTDTQYF
TGTGCCAGCAGTGGGGAGGGGGTCAGCACAGATACGCAGTATTTT
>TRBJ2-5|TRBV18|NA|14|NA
CASSPAGQKETQYF
TGTGCCAGCTCACCGGCAGGTCAAAAAGAGACCCAGTACTTC
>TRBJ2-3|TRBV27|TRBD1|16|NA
CASSPYRGSRTDTQYF
TGTGCCAGCAGTCCCTACAGGGGGTCCCGCACAGATACGCAGTATTTT
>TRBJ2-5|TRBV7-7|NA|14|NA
CASSLGYSQETQYF
TGTGCTAGCAGCTTAGGCTACAGCCAAGAGACCCAGTACTTC
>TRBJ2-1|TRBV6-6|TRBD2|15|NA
CASSPTSGVYNEQFF
TGTGCCAGCAGCCCAACTAGCGGGGTATACAATGAGCAGTTCTTC
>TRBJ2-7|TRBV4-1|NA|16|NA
CASSHKPDRRDYEQYF
TGCGCCAGCAGCCACAAGCCCGACAGGAGAGACTACGAGCAGTACTTC
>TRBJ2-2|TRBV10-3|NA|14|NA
CAISGARDTGELFF
TGTGCCATCAGTGGGGCGCGGGACACCGGGGAGCTGTTTTTT
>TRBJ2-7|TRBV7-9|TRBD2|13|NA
CASTGTSYYEQYF
TGTGCCAGCACCGGGACTAGCTACTACGAGCAGTACTTC
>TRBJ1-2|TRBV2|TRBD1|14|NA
CASSGQGINYGYTF
TGTGCCAGCAGTGGACAGGGAATAAACTATGGCTACACCTTC
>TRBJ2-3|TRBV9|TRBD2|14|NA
CASSGSGTSGKVDF
TGTGCCAGCAGCGGTTCCGGGACTAGCGGGAAGGTTGACTTT
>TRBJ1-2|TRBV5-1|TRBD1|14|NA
CASSSTTGDLGYTF
TGCGCCAGCAGCTCGACAACAGGGGATCTTGGCTACACCTTC
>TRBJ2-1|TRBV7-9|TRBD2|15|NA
CASSLILAGSNEQFF
TGTGCCAGCAGCTTAATATTAGCGGGGTCCAATGAGCAGTTCTTC
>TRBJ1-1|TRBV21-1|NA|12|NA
CASSKWTAEAFF
TGTGCCAGCAGCAAATGGACAGCTGAAGCTTTCTTT
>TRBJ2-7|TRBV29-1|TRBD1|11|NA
CSVASRTGQYF
TGCAGCGTCGCATCGAGGACAGGGCAGTACTTC
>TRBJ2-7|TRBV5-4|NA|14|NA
CASSLGGLSYEQYF
TGTGCCAGCAGCTTGGGGGGACTCTCCTACGAGCAGTACTTC
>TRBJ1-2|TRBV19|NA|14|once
CASSILGHDYGYTF
TGTGCCAGTAGTATCCTAGGACACGACTATGGCTACACCTTC
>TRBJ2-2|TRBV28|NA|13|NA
CASHATNTGELFF
TGTGCCAGCCACGCTACCAACACCGGGGAGCTGTTTTTT
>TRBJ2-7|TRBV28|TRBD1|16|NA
CASSTDRGNPIYEQYF
TGTGCCAGCAGTACGGACAGGGGCAACCCGATCTACGAGCAGTACTTC
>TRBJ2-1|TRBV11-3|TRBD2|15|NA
CASSPGLAEDNEQFF
TGTGCCAGCAGCCCTGGACTAGCGGAGGACAATGAGCAGTTCTTC
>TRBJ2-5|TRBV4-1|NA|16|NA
CASSQDEGALGETQYF
TGCGCCAGCAGCCAAGATGAAGGTGCCCTCGGGGAGACCCAGTACTTC
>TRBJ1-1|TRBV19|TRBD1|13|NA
CATSDRRYTEAFF
TGTGCCACCTCGGACAGGAGATACACTGAAGCTTTCTTT
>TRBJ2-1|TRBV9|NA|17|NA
CASSVRGSSNSGNEQFF
TGTGCCAGCAGCGTACGGGGATCTAGTAATTCCGGTAATGAGCAGTTCTTC
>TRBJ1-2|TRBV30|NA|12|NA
CAWQGPPYGYTF
TGTGCCTGGCAGGGTCCCCCCTATGGCTACACCTTC
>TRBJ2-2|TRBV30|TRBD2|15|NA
CAWSVAGGYTGELFF
TGTGCCTGGAGTGTGGCGGGAGGATACACCGGGGAGCTGTTTTTT
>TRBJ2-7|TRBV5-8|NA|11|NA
CASSFTYEQYF
TGTGCCAGCAGCTTCACCTACGAGCAGTACTTC
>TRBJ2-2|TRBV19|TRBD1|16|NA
CASSMGQGSGAGELFF
TGTGCCAGTAGTATGGGACAGGGGTCGGGAGCCGGGGAGCTGTTTTTT
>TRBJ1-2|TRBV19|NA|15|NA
CASSTNRAENYGYTF
TGTGCCAGTAGTACGAACAGGGCGGAGAACTATGGCTACACCTTC
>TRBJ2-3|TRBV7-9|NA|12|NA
CASSLILNTQYF
TGTGCCAGCAGCTTAATCCTTAATACGCAGTATTTT
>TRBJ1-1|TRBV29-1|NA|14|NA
CSVEERTGRTEAFF
TGCAGCGTTGAAGAAAGAACAGGGCGGACTGAAGCTTTCTTT
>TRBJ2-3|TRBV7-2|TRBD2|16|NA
CASSTSSGRATDTQYF
TGTGCCAGCAGCACGTCTAGCGGGAGGGCTACAGATACGCAGTATTTT
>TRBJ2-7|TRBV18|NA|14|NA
CASSPGRDSYEQYF
TGTGCCAGCTCACCCGGACGGGACTCCTACGAGCAGTACTTC
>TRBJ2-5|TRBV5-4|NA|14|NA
CASNEQGSQETQYF
TGTGCCAGCAACGAACAGGGATCTCAAGAGACCCAGTACTTC
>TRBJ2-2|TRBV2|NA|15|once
CASSSSGIVTGELFF
TGTGCCAGCAGCTCGTCAGGGATAGTAACCGGGGAGCTGTTTTTT
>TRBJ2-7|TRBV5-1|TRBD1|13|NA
CASSETGFGEQYF
TGCGCCAGCAGCGAGACAGGGTTCGGCGAGCAGTACTTC
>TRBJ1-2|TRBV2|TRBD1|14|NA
CASEEAGTGAGYTF
TGTGCCAGCGAAGAGGCCGGGACAGGGGCTGGCTACACCTTC
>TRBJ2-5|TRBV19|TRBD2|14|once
CASSRGLLTETQYF
TGTGCCAGTAGTCGGGGACTATTGACAGAGACCCAGTACTTC
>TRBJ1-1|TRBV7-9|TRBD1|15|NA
CASTSQGTGVTEAFF
TGTGCCAGCACCTCCCAGGGGACAGGGGTTACTGAAGCTTTCTTT
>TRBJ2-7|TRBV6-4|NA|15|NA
CASSDSAGSGEGQYF
TGTGCCAGCAGTGACTCCGCGGGCTCAGGGGAGGGGCAGTACTTC
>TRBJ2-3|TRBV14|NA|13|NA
CASSQVAPDTQYF
TGTGCCAGCAGCCAAGTGGCCCCAGATACGCAGTATTTT
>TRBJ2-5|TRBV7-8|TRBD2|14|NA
CASSLVREGETQYF
TGTGCCAGCAGCTTAGTCAGGGAGGGAGAGACCCAGTACTTC
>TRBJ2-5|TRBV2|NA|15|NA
CASSLGGIYQETQYF
TGTGCCAGCAGCTTGGGGGGAATTTACCAAGAGACCCAGTACTTC
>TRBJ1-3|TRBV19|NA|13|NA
CASSILSGNTIYF
TGTGCCAGTAGTATTCTTTCTGGAAACACCATATATTTT
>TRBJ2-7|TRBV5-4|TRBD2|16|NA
CASSLYDWDRGGEQYF
TGTGCCAGCAGCTTGTATGACTGGGACCGGGGGGGCGAGCAGTACTTC
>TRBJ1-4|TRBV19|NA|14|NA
CASSKTAADEKLFF
TGTGCCAGTAGTAAGACAGCCGCGGATGAAAAACTGTTTTTT